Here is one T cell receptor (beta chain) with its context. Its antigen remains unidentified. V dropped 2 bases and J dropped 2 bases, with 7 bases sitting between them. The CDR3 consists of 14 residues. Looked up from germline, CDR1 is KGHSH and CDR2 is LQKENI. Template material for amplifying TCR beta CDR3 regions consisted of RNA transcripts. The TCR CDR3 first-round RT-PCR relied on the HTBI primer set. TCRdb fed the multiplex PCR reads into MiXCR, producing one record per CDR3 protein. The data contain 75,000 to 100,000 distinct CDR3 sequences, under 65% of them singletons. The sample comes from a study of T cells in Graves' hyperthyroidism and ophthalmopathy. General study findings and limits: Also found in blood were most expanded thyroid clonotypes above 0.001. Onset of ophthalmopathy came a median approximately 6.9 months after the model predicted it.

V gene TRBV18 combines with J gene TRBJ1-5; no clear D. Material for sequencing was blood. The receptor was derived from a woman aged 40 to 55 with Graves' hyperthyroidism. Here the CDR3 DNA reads TGTGCCAGCTCACCAAGCGGGGGCAATCAGCCCCAGCATTTT. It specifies CASSPSGGNQPQHF.